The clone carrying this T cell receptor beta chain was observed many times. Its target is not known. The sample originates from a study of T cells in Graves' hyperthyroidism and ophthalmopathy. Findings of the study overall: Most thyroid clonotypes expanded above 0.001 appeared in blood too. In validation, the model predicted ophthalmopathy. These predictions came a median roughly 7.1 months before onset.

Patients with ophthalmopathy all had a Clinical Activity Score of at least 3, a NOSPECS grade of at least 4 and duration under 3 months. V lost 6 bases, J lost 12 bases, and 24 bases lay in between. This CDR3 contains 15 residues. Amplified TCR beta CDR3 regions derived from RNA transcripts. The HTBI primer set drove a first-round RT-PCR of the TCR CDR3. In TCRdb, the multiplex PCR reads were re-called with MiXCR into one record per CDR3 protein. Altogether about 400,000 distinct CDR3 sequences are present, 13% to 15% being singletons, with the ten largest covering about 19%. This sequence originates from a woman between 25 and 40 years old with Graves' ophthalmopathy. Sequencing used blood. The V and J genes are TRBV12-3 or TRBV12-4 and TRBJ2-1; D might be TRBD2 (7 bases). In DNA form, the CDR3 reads TGTGCCAGCAGCCCCGGGTCGGGTGGGGGGGGCGGGCAGTTCTTC. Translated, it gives CASSPGSGGGGGQFF.